One and the same sample provided the 10 T cell receptor beta chains below, sequenced in a study of blood T cell repertoires in COVID-19. Some clones are missing from TCRdb's copy, which holds only in-frame ones; the method was immunoSEQ multiplex PCR. The sample includes 400,000 to 550,000 clones, 87% seen only once; the top ten take about 2.1%. Sequencing was performed on PBMCs or T cells enriched from blood (not recorded which). These receptors were obtained from a young woman with acute COVID-19.

The CDR3 is CASSFHRSGTDTQYF. CDR3 sequence (DNA): TGTGCCAGCAGCTTCCATCGGAGTGGGACAGATACGCAGTATTTT. This chain links TRBV5-8 with TRBJ2-3; D not resolved. Germline CDR1 and CDR2: SGHTS and YDEGEE. The germline V and J ends were trimmed by 2 bases and 3 bases, with 13 bases remaining between them. This CDR3 is built from 15 residues.

V and J are TRBV6-2 or TRBV6-3 and TRBJ2-5; no definite D call. The CDR3 is 11 residues long. With 4 bases removed from V and 3 bases from J, the gap between germline ends came to 3 bases. CDR1 is MNHEY, CDR2 SVGEGT, per germline. CDR3 residues: CASSSEETQYF. Written as DNA, the CDR3 is TGTGCCAGCAGTTCGGAAGAGACCCAGTACTTC.

The rearrangement uses TRBV2 and TRBJ1-5, with 12 positions matching TRBD1. The ends lost 7 bases at V and 2 bases at J; junction bases unmatched: 15. CDR1 is SNHLY, CDR2 FYNNEI, per germline. The CDR3 runs to 19 residues. CDR3 nucleotide sequence: TGTGCCAGCATGGGGACAGGGGGCTGGACAAAGGGGGGCAATCAGCCCCAGCATTTT. It is translated as CASMGTGGWTKGGNQPQHF.

The rearrangement joins TRBV7-2 to TRBJ1-1, with D possibly matching TRBD1 (5 bases). The V end lost 4 bases, the J end lost 1 base, and 16 bases lay between the germline ends. Germline CDR1 SGHTA, CDR2 FQGNSA. The CDR3 has 16 amino acids. CDR3 region: CASSSPHGGRNTEAFF. The CDR3 DNA follows: TGTGCCAGCAGCTCACCCCACGGGGGGAGGAACACTGAAGCTTTCTTT.

V gene TRBV11-3 combines with J gene TRBJ2-2; tentatively, D is TRBD2 (6 bases). This CDR3 region has 14 residues. The V gene lost 5 bases and the J gene lost 6 bases, with 13 bases spanning the gap. Germline V lookup: CDR1 SGHNT, CDR2 YENEEA. Here the CDR3 reads CASSPGGKAGELFF. The DNA of the CDR3 is TGTGCCAGCAGCCCCGGGGGTAAGGCCGGGGAGCTGTTTTTT.

The chain combines TRBV9 with TRBJ1-2; D gene ambiguous. CDR3 length: 13 amino acids. V shed 4 bases and J shed 6 bases, with 13 bases lying between them. Germline V CDR1 and CDR2: SGDLS, YYNGEE. The CDR3 loop reads CASSPERGNGYTF. CDR3 nucleotide sequence: TGTGCCAGCAGCCCCGAGAGAGGGAATGGCTACACCTTC.

This clone was counted a few times. This chain uses TRBV7-9 with TRBJ1-6; TRBD1 is a possible D gene (5 bases). Trimming shortened V by 5 bases and J by 3 bases, and 14 bases separated the two germline ends. CDR3 length: 16 residues. CDR1 is SEHNR and CDR2 is FQNEAQ in the germline V gene (reference sequence). The CDR3 nucleotides read TGTGCCAGCAGCGCGGGGACCGAAATCTATAATTCACCCCTCCACTTT. The encoded protein is CASSAGTEIYNSPLHF.

As DNA, the CDR3 is TGTGCCATCAGTGACAGGGTGTGGACTGAAGCTTTCTTT. Translated: CAISDRVWTEAFF. The chain carries TRBV10-3 and TRBJ1-1; a possible D gene is TRBD1 (5 bases). Germline CDR1 and CDR2: ENHRY and SYGVKD. Trimming removed 3 bases at V and 5 bases at J, with 10 bases between. The CDR3 covers 13 residues.

The V call is TRBV12-5, the J call TRBJ2-5; the match to TRBD1 covers 7 bases. Germline V gives CDR1 LGHNT, CDR2 FRNRAP. With 6 bases clipped from V and 5 bases from J, the junction kept 15 bases outside the gene matches. The CDR3 length is 16 residues. CDR3 in DNA: TGTGCTAGTGGCCGTACGTGGGACAGTCCAATTGAGACCCAGTACTTC. This sequence encodes CASGRTWDSPIETQYF.

The chain is built from TRBV19 and TRBJ1-5; D possibly corresponds to TRBD1 (6 bases). Germline V gene sequence: CDR1 LNHDA, CDR2 SQIVND (reference sequence). Trimming removed 5 bases at V and 2 bases at J, with 10 bases between. This CDR3 contains 14 residues. CDR3 loop: CASSPTGGNQPQHF. The CDR3 DNA sequence: TGTGCCAGTAGTCCGACAGGTGGCAATCAGCCCCAGCATTTT.